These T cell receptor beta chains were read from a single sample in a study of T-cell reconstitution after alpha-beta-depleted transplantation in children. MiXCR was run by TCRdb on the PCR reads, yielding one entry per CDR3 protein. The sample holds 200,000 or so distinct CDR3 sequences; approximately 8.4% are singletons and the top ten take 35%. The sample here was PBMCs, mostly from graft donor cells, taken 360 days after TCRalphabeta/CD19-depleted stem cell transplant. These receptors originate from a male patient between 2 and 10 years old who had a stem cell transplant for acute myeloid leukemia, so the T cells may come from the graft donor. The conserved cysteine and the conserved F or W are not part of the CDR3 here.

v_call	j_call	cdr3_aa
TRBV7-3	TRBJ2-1	ASSPHRETTGGEQF
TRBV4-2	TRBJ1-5	ASRDNIGQDQPQH
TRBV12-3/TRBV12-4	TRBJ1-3	ASSSRQGWLTGNTIY
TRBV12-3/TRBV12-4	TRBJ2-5	ASSPRQRLAGGEETQY
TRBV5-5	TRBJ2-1	ASSPRLVLLNEQF
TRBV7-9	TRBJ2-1	AEPSGSSYNEQF
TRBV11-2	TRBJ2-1	ASSLGQVVRF
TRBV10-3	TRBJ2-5	AISENGETQY
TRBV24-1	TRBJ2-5	ATSDWRGETQY
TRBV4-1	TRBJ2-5	ASSQDSGGAGETQY
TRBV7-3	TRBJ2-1	ASSLMVGGSYNEQF
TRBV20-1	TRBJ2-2	SARIVGRRTGELF
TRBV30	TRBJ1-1	AWSVRQGYTEAF
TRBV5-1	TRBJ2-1	ASSLEGARNEQF
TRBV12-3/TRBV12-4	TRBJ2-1	ASSKQGAVYNEQF
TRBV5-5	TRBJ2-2	ASRRKAPGQGTGELF
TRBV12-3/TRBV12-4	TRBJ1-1	ASRPNRDTEAF
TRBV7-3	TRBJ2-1	ASSLGVDEQF
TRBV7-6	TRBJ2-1	ASSVGPRGLAGARSYNEQF
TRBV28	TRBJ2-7	ASRGSPLSEQY
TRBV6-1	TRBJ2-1	ASRVAGPLSSYNEQF
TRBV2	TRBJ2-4	ASSIQRTGLAKNIQY